The sequence of this TCR beta chain was determined in a study of circulating CD8 cells and anti-PD-1 response in melanoma. Sorting of live CD3+CD8+TCRalphabeta+ cells by PD-1 and/or TIGIT gave four subsets. Study results and caveats: Under 8% of TRB clonotypes were shared between subsets at M1.

This clonotype rates as medium-sized. Its antigen is unidentified. CDR1 is MDHEN and CDR2 is SYDVKM in the germline V gene. V gave up 2 bases and J gave up 6 bases; unmatched junction bases: 5. The CDR3 totals 14 residues. Each library started from roughly 16 ng of total RNA using the QIAseq Immune Repertoire TCR panel. Each CDR3 protein is one row after TCRdb ran MiXCR on the reads. The data contain approximately 2,000 distinct CDR3 sequences, roughly 7.5% of them singletons. The receptor comes from a human donor with melanoma. This rearrangement joins TRBV28 to TRBJ2-7; 9 bases are shared with TRBD1. The sequences come from CD8+ T cells from PBMCs, collected at baseline or after one month of anti-PD-1 therapy (not recorded which). Here the CDR3 DNA reads TGTGCCAGCAGTTTAACGGGACAGGGCATCGAGCAGTACTTC. This codes for CASSLTGQGIEQYF.